The clone carrying this T cell receptor beta chain occurred a few times. The antigen is undetermined. Measured with immunoSEQ multiplex PCR; TCRdb has only the in-frame clones, and not every one. The sample includes roughly 330,000 clones, approximately 79% of them seen just once. The data originate from a study of shared clonotypes between healthy human individuals. Points from the study as a whole: A handful of donors showed sharing of about 5.5% of naive CD4 clonotypes.

The sequence was collected from a man younger than 45 in good health. The sequenced sample consisted of memory CD4+ T cells sorted from blood. The subset is: CD45RA-negative fraction.

The DNA of the CDR3 is TGCAGCGTTGAATCGGGGGTCTCCAATGAGCAGTTCTTC. As protein: CSVESGVSNEQFF. The chain carries TRBV29-1 and TRBJ2-1; possibly TRBD2 for D (6 bases). Germline values: CDR1 SQVTM, CDR2 ANQGSEA. The germline V and J ends were trimmed by 2 bases and 6 bases, with 11 bases remaining between them. This CDR3 has 13 residues.